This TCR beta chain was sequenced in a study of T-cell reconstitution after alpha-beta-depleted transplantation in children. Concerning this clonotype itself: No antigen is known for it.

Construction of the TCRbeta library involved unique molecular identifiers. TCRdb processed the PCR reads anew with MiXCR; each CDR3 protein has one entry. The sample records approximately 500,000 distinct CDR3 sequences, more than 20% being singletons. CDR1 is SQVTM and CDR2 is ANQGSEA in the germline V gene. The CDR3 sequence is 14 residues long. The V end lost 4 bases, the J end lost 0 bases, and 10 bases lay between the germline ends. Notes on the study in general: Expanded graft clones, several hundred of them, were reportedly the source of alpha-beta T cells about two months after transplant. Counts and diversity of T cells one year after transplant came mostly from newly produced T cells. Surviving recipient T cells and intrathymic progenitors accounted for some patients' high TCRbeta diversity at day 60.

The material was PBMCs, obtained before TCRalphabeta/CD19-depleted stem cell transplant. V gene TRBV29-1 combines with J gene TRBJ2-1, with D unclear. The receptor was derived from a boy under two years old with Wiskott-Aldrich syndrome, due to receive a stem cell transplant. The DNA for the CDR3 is TGCAGCGTTGGTCTGGGCCTCTCCTACAATGAGCAGTTCTTC. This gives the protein CSVGLGLSYNEQFF.